The clone carrying this T cell receptor beta chain has a count of ten or more. Primers targeting TRAV and TRBV primed first-strand cDNA, covering alpha and beta chains. PCR amplification of the TCRs was performed with Phusion for 20 PCR cycles, and it relied on a constant-region primer together with a V-primer adapter. In TCRdb, the reads were re-called with MiXCR into one record per CDR3 protein. The sample records fewer than 50,000 distinct CDR3 sequences, 25% to 30% being singletons. This sample stems from a study of low-dose radiotherapy and immunotherapy resistance in tumors. About the study: At a dose of 200 mg/m2, intravenous cyclophosphamide was given every two weeks, one day before radiation and immunotherapy.

The CDR3 spans 14 residues. The V gene's germline CDR1 is DFQATT and CDR2 SNEGSKA (reference sequence). V shed 3 bases and J 5 bases; nucleotides not matched to a gene: 5. Sample time point: after trial treatment. Treatment specified: LDRT plus nivolumab, ipilimumab, low-dose cyclophosphamide and aspirin (RACIN trial). The sample here was PBMCs, taken after low-dose radiotherapy plus immunotherapy. The chain recombines TRBV20-1 with TRBJ2-3, with 10 nucleotides matching TRBD2. The TCR originated in a male donor with prostate cancer. The DNA for the CDR3 is TGCAGTGCTAGCCCTAGCGGGAGACTAGATACGCAGTATTTT. It yields the protein CSASPSGRLDTQYF.